The rows below give T cell receptor beta chains drawn from one sample of a study of response to subunit inactivated influenza vaccine. TCRdb used MiXCR to reprocess the RT-PCR reads, holding one entry per CDR3 protein. Of about 540,000 distinct CDR3 sequences listed, roughly 25% are singletons. These data also featured in a second study, about T cells expressing NK-cell markers.

The material was CD4+ T cells sorted from PBMCs, obtained 11 to 12 days after vaccination. The receptor set was obtained from a man in his fifties who received an inactivated influenza vaccine. Both conserved end residues are part of each CDR3. The order of the fields is V gene, clone size, J gene, D gene, CDR3 protein, CDR3 DNA. A D gene is named only where the DNA matches it firmly. Expanded clones get a size class; other rows say once, few or many, or leave the size out.

>TRBV5-5|NA|TRBJ2-5|TRBD2
CASSLNSGVQTQYF
TGTGCCAGCAGCTTGAATAGCGGGGTTCAGACCCAGTACTTC
>TRBV4-3|few|TRBJ2-7|NA
CASSQERGRPSEQYF
TGCGCCAGCAGCCAAGAGAGGGGCCGGCCTTCCGAGCAGTACTTC
>TRBV10-3|few|TRBJ2-7|NA
CAISESGGPGYEQYF
TGTGCCATCAGTGAGTCCGGGGGCCCGGGCTACGAGCAGTACTTC
>TRBV6-5|few|TRBJ1-2|TRBD1
CASSYSRTGTNGYTF
TGTGCCAGCAGTTACTCTCGGACAGGAACGAATGGCTACACCTTC
>TRBV6-1|NA|TRBJ2-3|NA
CASSKNSMGTDTQYF
TGTGCCAGCAGTAAAAACAGCATGGGCACAGATACGCAGTATTTT
>TRBV20-1|NA|TRBJ2-7|TRBD2
CSAILAGRSYEQYF
TGCAGTGCGATACTAGCGGGACGCTCCTACGAGCAGTACTTC
>TRBV2|NA|TRBJ1-1|NA
CASSKRGNTEAFF
TGTGCCAGCAGTAAACGGGGGAACACTGAAGCTTTCTTT
>TRBV11-2|few|TRBJ2-6|NA
CASRPPGAGANVLTF
TGTGCCAGCAGGCCCCCCGGAGCTGGGGCCAACGTCCTGACTTTC
>TRBV7-2|NA|TRBJ2-5|NA
CASSLIGQMIQETQYF
TGTGCCAGCAGCTTAATTGGACAGATGATACAAGAGACCCAGTACTTC
>TRBV20-1|NA|TRBJ1-5|TRBD1
CSAVKGQGPAQPQHF
TGCAGTGCGGTTAAGGGACAGGGGCCCGCCCAGCCCCAGCATTTT
>TRBV7-8|NA|TRBJ2-5|NA
CASSLFGGNRETQYF
TGTGCCAGCAGCTTATTCGGGGGAAATCGAGAGACCCAGTACTTC
>TRBV7-3|NA|TRBJ2-7|TRBD2
CASSARASGPYEQYF
TGTGCCAGCAGCGCCCGGGCTAGCGGACCCTACGAGCAGTACTTC
>TRBV12-3/TRBV12-4|NA|TRBJ1-6|NA
CASSPDQNNSPLHF
TGTGCCAGCAGTCCTGACCAGAATAATTCACCCCTCCACTTT
>TRBV29-1|many|TRBJ2-1|TRBD2
CSVEEGGGYEQFF
TGCAGCGTTGAAGAGGGGGGGGGATATGAGCAGTTCTTC
>TRBV11-2|NA|TRBJ2-3|NA
CASSLDPRATDTQYF
TGTGCCAGCAGCTTAGACCCCAGGGCCACAGATACGCAGTATTTT
>TRBV20-1|few|TRBJ2-7|NA
CSASTWWEQYF
TGCAGTGCTAGCACTTGGTGGGAGCAGTACTTC
>TRBV6-2/TRBV6-3|NA|TRBJ1-5|TRBD1
CASSKTGGPSQPQHF
TGTGCCAGCAGCAAAACAGGGGGTCCCTCTCAGCCCCAGCATTTT
>TRBV6-5|NA|TRBJ1-4|NA
CASSYSGAGMEKLFF
TGTGCCAGCAGTTACTCGGGTGCAGGAATGGAAAAACTGTTTTTT
>TRBV20-1|NA|TRBJ2-5|TRBD2
CSARSGRGRETQYF
TGCAGTGCTAGGAGCGGGAGGGGCAGAGAGACCCAGTACTTC
>TRBV4-1|few|TRBJ2-5|NA
CASSQDEGRLRETQYF
TGCGCCAGCAGCCAAGATGAGGGGCGACTTCGCGAGACCCAGTACTTC
>TRBV5-1|NA|TRBJ2-1|NA
CASSLATANEQFF
TGCGCCAGCAGCTTGGCCACGGCCAATGAGCAGTTCTTC
>TRBV10-3|NA|TRBJ2-7|TRBD1
CAISESGDRVHEQYF
TGTGCCATCAGTGAGTCTGGAGACAGGGTCCACGAGCAGTACTTC
>TRBV6-1|NA|TRBJ2-3|NA
CASSPRGGFGTDTQYF
TGTGCCAGCAGCCCCAGAGGGGGTTTCGGCACAGATACGCAGTATTTT
>TRBV11-3|NA|TRBJ2-3|NA
CASSLEAGNTDTQYF
TGTGCCAGCAGCTTAGAGGCGGGGAACACAGATACGCAGTATTTT
>TRBV6-6|NA|TRBJ1-3|TRBD1
CATGQGPGNTIYF
TGTGCCACTGGACAGGGACCTGGAAACACCATATATTTT
>TRBV20-1|NA|TRBJ2-1|TRBD2
CSAESGLASYNEQFF
TGCAGTGCTGAATCGGGACTAGCTTCCTACAATGAGCAGTTCTTC
>TRBV7-2|few|TRBJ2-7|TRBD2
CASSFAGGGLTYEQYF
TGTGCCAGCAGCTTTGCTGGGGGGGGACTGACCTACGAGCAGTACTTC
>TRBV7-7|NA|TRBJ2-2|TRBD1
CASSLAVRGPGELFF
TGTGCTAGCAGCTTAGCGGTCAGGGGGCCCGGGGAGCTGTTTTTT
>TRBV9|few|TRBJ2-1|NA
CASSSVGSRNEQFF
TGTGCCAGCAGCTCGGTTGGGAGTCGGAATGAGCAGTTCTTC
>TRBV20-1|NA|TRBJ1-5|NA
CSALTGPNQPQHF
TGCAGTGCTCTCACGGGTCCTAATCAGCCCCAGCATTTT
>TRBV12-3/TRBV12-4|many|TRBJ2-7|NA
CASSLRLPSYEQYF
TGTGCCAGCAGTTTACGACTTCCCTCCTACGAGCAGTACTTC
>TRBV20-1|few|TRBJ2-5|TRBD1
CSAPALDRGETQYF
TGCAGTGCCCCAGCCTTGGACAGGGGTGAGACCCAGTACTTC
>TRBV10-3|few|TRBJ2-5|NA
CAISESGGIGETQYF
TGTGCCATCAGTGAGTCGGGGGGAATTGGAGAGACCCAGTACTTC
>TRBV5-4|many|TRBJ2-2|NA
CASSFGGRRTGELFF
TGTGCCAGCAGCTTTGGAGGGAGGCGTACCGGGGAGCTGTTTTTT
>TRBV11-2|NA|TRBJ2-3|NA
CASSLPGHTDTQYF
TGTGCCAGCAGCTTACCAGGGCACACAGATACGCAGTATTTT
>TRBV2|NA|TRBJ2-7|NA
CASSERLASYEQYF
TGTGCCAGCAGTGAAAGATTAGCTTCCTACGAGCAGTACTTC
>TRBV29-1|few|TRBJ2-7|TRBD1
CSAGTGNTYEQYF
TGCAGTGCCGGGACAGGCAATACCTACGAGCAGTACTTC
>TRBV5-6|many|TRBJ2-7|TRBD2
CASSWGGTYEQYF
TGTGCCAGCAGCTGGGGGGGAACCTACGAGCAGTACTTC
>TRBV3-1|NA|TRBJ1-2|TRBD1
CASSQPRQGGNYGYTF
TGTGCCAGCAGCCAACCGAGACAGGGAGGGAACTATGGCTACACCTTC
>TRBV5-1|few|TRBJ2-1|TRBD2
CASSSTVSGGALEQFF
TGCGCCAGCAGCTCCACCGTGAGCGGGGGGGCCTTAGAGCAGTTCTTC
>TRBV6-2/TRBV6-3|few|TRBJ2-7|NA
CASSYDRSYEQYF
TGTGCCAGCAGTTACGACAGGTCCTACGAGCAGTACTTC
>TRBV7-2|few|TRBJ2-1|NA
CASSLAGYHNEQFF
TGTGCCAGCAGCTTAGCGGGGTACCACAATGAGCAGTTCTTC
>TRBV7-7|NA|TRBJ2-1|TRBD1
CASSSTGQPGEQFF
TGTGCTAGCAGCTCGACGGGACAGCCGGGGGAGCAGTTCTTC
>TRBV6-2/TRBV6-3|NA|TRBJ2-7|NA
CASSSMDVYEQYF
TGTGCCAGCAGTTCCATGGACGTCTACGAGCAGTACTTC
>TRBV20-1|NA|TRBJ2-7|NA
CSARDAGRSSYEQYF
TGCAGTGCTAGAGATGCCGGGAGAAGCTCCTACGAGCAGTACTTC
>TRBV5-5|NA|TRBJ1-2|NA
CASSFTAGERLYGYTF
TGTGCCAGCAGCTTTACTGCAGGGGAGAGGTTGTATGGCTACACCTTC
>TRBV7-2|NA|TRBJ2-1|TRBD1
CASSPRQGPGEQFF
TGTGCCAGCAGCCCGCGACAGGGGCCGGGTGAGCAGTTCTTC
>TRBV20-1|NA|TRBJ2-7|NA
CSASGRQSSYEQYF
TGCAGTGCTAGCGGACGGCAAAGCTCCTACGAGCAGTACTTC
>TRBV7-9|NA|TRBJ1-5|NA
CASSLVGTGNQPQHF
TGTGCCAGCAGCTTAGTTGGGACGGGGAATCAGCCCCAGCATTTT
>TRBV6-2/TRBV6-3|NA|TRBJ2-7|TRBD1
CASQTGPHEQYF
TGTGCCAGTCAGACAGGGCCCCACGAGCAGTACTTC
>TRBV20-1|NA|TRBJ2-7|TRBD2
CSVAGSSYDQYF
TGCAGTGTAGCGGGATCTTCCTACGACCAGTACTTC
>TRBV4-2|NA|TRBJ2-7|NA
CASSQGPGPAYEQYF
TGTGCCAGCAGCCAAGGACCCGGACCGGCCTACGAGCAGTACTTC